One T cell receptor (beta chain) is described in this entry. Its specificity is not known. The CDR3 runs 14 residues. Germline V CDR1 and CDR2: DFQATT, SNEGSKA (reference sequence). V lost 4 bases and J 3 bases, leaving 13 bases between the germline ends. A TCRbeta library incorporating unique molecular identifiers was prepared. TCRdb re-analysed the PCR reads in MiXCR, keeping a single row per CDR3 protein. The sample lists about 580,000 distinct CDR3 sequences, 20% to 25% occurring once. These data are taken from a study of T-cell reconstitution after alpha-beta-depleted transplantation in children. Study results and caveats: A year post-transplant, T-cell counts and diversity derived mostly from newly produced T cells.

The receptor comes from a boy under three years old who had a stem cell transplant for acute myeloid leukemia, so the T cells may come from the graft donor. This sample comprised PBMCs, mostly from graft donor cells, obtained 360 days after TCRalphabeta/CD19-depleted stem cell transplant. V is TRBV20-1 and J is TRBJ1-3; tentatively, D is TRBD1 (6 bases). CDR3 sequence: CSAMGGGFGNTIYF. For the CDR3, the DNA is TGCAGTGCTATGGGAGGGGGGTTTGGAAACACCATATATTTT.